Following are 2 T cell receptor beta chains from one sample sequenced in a study of T cells expressing NK-cell markers. After re-calling the 5' RACE reads, TCRdb lists one entry per CDR3 protein, DNA absent. The table for this sample gives hundreds of thousands of distinct CDR3 sequences. Sequenced: blood T cells: a sorted CD56 or NKG2C T cell subset, CD4+ or CD8+ T cells, or bulk PBMC T cells (not recorded which). These receptors were taken from a young man in good health.

The chain links TRBV20-1 to TRBJ2-1; TCRdb reports TRBD1, a call that lacks DNA to check it against. The CDR3 length is 15 residues. Germline CDR1 DFQATT, CDR2 SNEGSKA (reference sequence). CDR3 loop: CSAENDSVLYNEQFF.

The CDR3: CASSALQGGEQYF. The chain combines TRBV25-1 with TRBJ2-7; TCRdb returns TRBD1, unconfirmable since there is no DNA. Germline V CDR1 and CDR2: MGHDK, SYGVNS. The CDR3 spans 13 residues.